Listed below are T cell receptor beta chains from one sample, sequenced in a study of OX40 agonist ivuxolimab in advanced cancers. Assay used: immunoSEQ multiplex PCR; TCRdb lists only in-frame clones, some missing. The table has roughly 77,000 clones, approximately 90% seen once. Specimen: CD4+ or CD8+ T cells sorted from blood, collected in a trial of the OX40 agonist ivuxolimab. The receptors come from an adult with an advanced solid tumor such as melanoma, head and neck, liver or kidney cancer. Each CDR3 is given with its conserved first and last residue. D genes are given only for firm matches. Clone size is given for some rows only: seen once, a few or many times, or a class if the clone is expanded.

CASSLLQGARGSPLHF,TGTGCCAGCAGTTTACTACAGGGGGCGCGGGGGTCACCCCTCCACTTT,TRBD1,TRBJ1-6,-,TRBV27
CASSLLGAGGLTDTQYF,TGTGCCAGCAGCCTCTTAGGGGCGGGGGGGCTTACAGATACGCAGTATTTT,TRBD2,TRBJ2-3,-,TRBV5-6
CASSPSGTSYEQYF,TGTGCCAGCAGCCCAAGTGGGACTTCCTACGAGCAGTACTTC,-,TRBJ2-7,-,TRBV13
CASSAHVGPQHF,TGTGCCAGCAGCGCCCATGTCGGGCCCCAGCATTTT,-,TRBJ1-5,-,TRBV5-6
CASSLVSGGSVYEQYF,TGTGCCAGCAGCTTAGTATCTGGGGGATCAGTCTACGAGCAGTACTTC,-,TRBJ2-7,few,TRBV11-2
CASSFGPGSGGDPYEQYF,TGTGCCAGCAGCTTCGGACCTGGTAGCGGGGGCGATCCCTACGAGCAGTACTTC,TRBD2,TRBJ2-7,-,TRBV5-5
CASAGDNEKLFF,TGTGCCAGCGCGGGAGATAATGAAAAACTGTTTTTT,-,TRBJ1-4,-,TRBV9
CASSVAGSSLYSPLHF,TGTGCCAGCAGCGTAGCAGGCTCCTCGTTGTATTCACCCCTCCACTTT,-,TRBJ1-6,-,TRBV9
CASSSTTWANEQFF,TGTGCCAGCAGTTCGACCACATGGGCCAATGAGCAGTTCTTC,-,TRBJ2-1,-,TRBV27
CASSQLSSGVSWCYTF,TGCGCCAGCAGCCAATTAAGTTCGGGGGTTTCCTGGTGCTACACCTTC,-,TRBJ1-2,-,TRBV4-1
CASSSRDRGITYEQYF,TGTGCCAGCAGCTCCCGGGACAGGGGTATAACCTACGAGCAGTACTTC,TRBD1,TRBJ2-7,-,TRBV5-4
CASSPPEGSGANVLTF,TGTGCCAGCAGCCCCCCGGAGGGTTCTGGGGCCAACGTCCTGACTTTC,-,TRBJ2-6,-,TRBV7-6
CASSLGPGGTEAFF,TGTGCCAGCAGCTTAGGTCCAGGGGGGACTGAAGCTTTCTTT,TRBD1,TRBJ1-1,-,TRBV11-1
CASSYVGVHYEQYF,TGTGCCAGCAGTTACGTAGGGGTACACTACGAGCAGTACTTC,-,TRBJ2-7,-,TRBV6-5
CASSQFPGQGLNEQYF,TGTGCCAGCAGCCAATTCCCGGGACAGGGGTTGAACGAGCAGTACTTC,TRBD1,TRBJ2-7,-,TRBV14
CASSLGPRAGLTETQYF,TGTGCCAGCAGCTTAGGCCCCCGAGCGGGGCTTACGGAGACCCAGTACTTC,TRBD2,TRBJ2-5,-,TRBV7-3
CASSLGQGADTQYF,TGCGCCAGCAGCCTTGGACAGGGGGCAGATACGCAGTATTTT,TRBD1,TRBJ2-3,-,TRBV5-1
CASSQRDSNTDTQYF,TGCGCCAGCAGCCAAAGAGACTCAAACACAGATACGCAGTATTTT,-,TRBJ2-3,-,TRBV5-1
CASSEGTYNEQFF,TGTGCCAGCAGTGAGGGGACCTACAATGAGCAGTTCTTC,-,TRBJ2-1,-,TRBV2
CASSQLQGAPAAFF,TGCGCCAGCAGCCAATTGCAGGGGGCCCCTGCGGCTTTCTTT,TRBD1,TRBJ1-1,few,TRBV4-1
CASSWATSGGRYEQYF,TGTGCCAGCAGTTGGGCTACTAGCGGGGGGCGCTACGAGCAGTACTTC,TRBD2,TRBJ2-7,-,TRBV27
CASSPAYGSYEQYF,TGTGCCAGCAGCCCTGCTTATGGGTCGTACGAGCAGTACTTC,-,TRBJ2-7,-,TRBV6-1
CASSESLSIEQYF,TGCGCCAGCAGTGAGTCTTTGTCTATCGAGCAGTACTTC,-,TRBJ2-7,-,TRBV10-2
CASSFGDGTARNTIYF,TGCGCCAGCAGCTTCGGCGACGGGACAGCTAGAAACACCATATATTTT,TRBD1,TRBJ1-3,once,TRBV5-1
CAISESLTGASNQPQHF,TGTGCCATCAGTGAGTCGTTGACAGGGGCTAGCAATCAGCCCCAGCATTTT,TRBD1,TRBJ1-5,-,TRBV10-3